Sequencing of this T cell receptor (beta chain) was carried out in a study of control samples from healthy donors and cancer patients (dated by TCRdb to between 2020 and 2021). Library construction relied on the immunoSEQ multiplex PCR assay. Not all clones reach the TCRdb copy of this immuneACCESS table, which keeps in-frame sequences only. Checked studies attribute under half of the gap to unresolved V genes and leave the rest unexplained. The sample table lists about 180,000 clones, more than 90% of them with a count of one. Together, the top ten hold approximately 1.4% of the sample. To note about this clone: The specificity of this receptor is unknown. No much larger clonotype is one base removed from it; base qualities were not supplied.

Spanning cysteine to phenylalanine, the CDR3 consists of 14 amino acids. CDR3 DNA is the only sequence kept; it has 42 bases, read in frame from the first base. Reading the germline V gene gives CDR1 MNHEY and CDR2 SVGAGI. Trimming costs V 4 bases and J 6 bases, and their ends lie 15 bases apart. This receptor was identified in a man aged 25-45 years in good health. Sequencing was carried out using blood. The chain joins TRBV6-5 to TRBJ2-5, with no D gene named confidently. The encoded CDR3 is CASSSLPKGKTQYF. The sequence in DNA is TGTGCCAGCAGTTCCCTCCCAAAAGGGAAGACCCAGTACTTC.